Given below is one T cell receptor (beta chain) in context. The repertoire was sequenced with immunoSEQ multiplex PCR; TCRdb's copy has only in-frame clones and lacks some. The repertoire includes 190,000 or so clones, around 90% of them detected once, and around 2.7% sits in the top ten. This record comes from a study of blood T cell repertoires in COVID-19. The sequenced sample consisted of peripheral blood. The clonotype was recovered from a man aged 40-49 years with active or convalescent COVID-19.

The CDR3 reads CASSPQGKTQYF. The CDR3 nucleotides are TGTGCCAGCAGTCCCCAGGGTAAGACCCAGTACTTC. V usage is TRBV12-3 or TRBV12-4 and J usage is TRBJ2-5; D possibly corresponds to TRBD1 (5 bases). Trimming cost V 5 bases and J 6 bases, with 10 bases left between them. This CDR3 has 12 residues.